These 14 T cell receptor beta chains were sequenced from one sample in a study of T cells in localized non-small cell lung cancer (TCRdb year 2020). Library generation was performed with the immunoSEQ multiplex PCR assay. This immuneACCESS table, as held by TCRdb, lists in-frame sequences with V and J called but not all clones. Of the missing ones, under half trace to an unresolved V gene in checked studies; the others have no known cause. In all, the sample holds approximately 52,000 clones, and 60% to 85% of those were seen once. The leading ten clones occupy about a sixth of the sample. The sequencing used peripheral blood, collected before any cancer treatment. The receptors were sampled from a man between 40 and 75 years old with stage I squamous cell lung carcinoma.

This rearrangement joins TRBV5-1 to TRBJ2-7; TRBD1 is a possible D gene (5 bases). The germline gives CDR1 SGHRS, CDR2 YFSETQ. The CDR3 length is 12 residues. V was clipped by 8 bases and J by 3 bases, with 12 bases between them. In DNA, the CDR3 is TGCGCCAGGGCGAGACAGTTCTACGAGCAGTACTTC. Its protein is CARARQFYEQYF.

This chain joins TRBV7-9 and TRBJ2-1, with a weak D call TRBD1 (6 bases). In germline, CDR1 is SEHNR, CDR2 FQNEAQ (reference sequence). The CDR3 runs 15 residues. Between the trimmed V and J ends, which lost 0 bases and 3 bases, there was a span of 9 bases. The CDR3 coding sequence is TGTGCCAGCAGCTTAGCGCAGGGGAGCTACAATGAGCAGTTCTTC. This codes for CASSLAQGSYNEQFF.

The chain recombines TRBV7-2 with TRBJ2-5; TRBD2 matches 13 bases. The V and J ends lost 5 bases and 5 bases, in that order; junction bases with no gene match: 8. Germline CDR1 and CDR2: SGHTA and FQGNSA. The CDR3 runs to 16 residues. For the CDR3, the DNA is TGTGCCAGCAGCAGAAAACTAGCGGGGGGGCTGGAGACCCAGTACTTC. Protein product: CASSRKLAGGLETQYF. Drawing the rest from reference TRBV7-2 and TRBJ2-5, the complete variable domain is GAGVSQSPSNKVTEKGKDVELRCDPISGHTALYWYRQSLGQGLEFLIYFQGNSAPDKSGLPSDRFSAERTGGSVSTLTIQRTQQEDSAVYLCASSRKLAGGLETQYFGPGTRLLVL.

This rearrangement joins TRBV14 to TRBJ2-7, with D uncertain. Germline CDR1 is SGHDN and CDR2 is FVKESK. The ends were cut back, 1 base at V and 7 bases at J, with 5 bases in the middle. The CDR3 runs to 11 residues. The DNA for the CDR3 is TGTGCCAGCAGCCAAGTTACTGAGCAGTACTTC. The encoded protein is CASSQVTEQYF.

CDR3 in amino acids: CASSLLAGSDEQYF. The CDR3 nucleotides read TGCGCCAGCAGCTTACTAGCGGGGTCCGACGAGCAGTACTTC. J is TRBJ2-7 and V is TRBV5-1, with 10 bases fitting TRBD2. The CDR3 extends over 14 amino acids. The V gene's germline CDR1 is SGHRS and CDR2 YFSETQ. V was clipped by 2 bases and J by 5 bases; unmatched bases: 4.

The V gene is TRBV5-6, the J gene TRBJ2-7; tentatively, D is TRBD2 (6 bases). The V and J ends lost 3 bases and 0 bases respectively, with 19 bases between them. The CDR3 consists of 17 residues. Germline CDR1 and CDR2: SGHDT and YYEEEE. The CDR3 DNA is TGTGCCAGCAGCTCGGGGCCCCAGGCCGGGAGCTCCTACGAGCAGTACTTC. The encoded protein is CASSSGPQAGSSYEQYF.

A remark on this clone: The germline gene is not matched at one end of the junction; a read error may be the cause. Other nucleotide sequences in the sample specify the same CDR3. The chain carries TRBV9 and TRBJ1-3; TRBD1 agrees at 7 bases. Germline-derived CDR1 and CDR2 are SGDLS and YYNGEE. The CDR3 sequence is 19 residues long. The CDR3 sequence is CASSVHWDRYRRSGNTIYF. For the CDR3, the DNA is TGTGCCAGCAGCGTTCACTGGGACAGATACCGACGCTCTGGAAACACTATATATTTT.

CDR3 region: CASSITDTQYF. DNA of the CDR3: TGTGCCAGCAGTATCACAGATACGCAGTATTTT. This chain joins TRBV28 and TRBJ2-3; D gene unclear. This CDR3 comprises 11 residues. Germline CDR1 reads MDHEN; CDR2 reads SYDVKM. Between the trimmed V and J ends, which lost 5 bases and 2 bases, there was a span of 2 bases.

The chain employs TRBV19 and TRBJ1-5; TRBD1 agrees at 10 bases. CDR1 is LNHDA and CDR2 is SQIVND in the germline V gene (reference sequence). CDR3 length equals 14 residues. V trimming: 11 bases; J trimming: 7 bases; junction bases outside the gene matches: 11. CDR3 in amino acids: CARRIGTGDQPQHF. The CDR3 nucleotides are TGTGCCCGGAGGATCGGGACAGGGGACCAGCCCCAGCATTTT.

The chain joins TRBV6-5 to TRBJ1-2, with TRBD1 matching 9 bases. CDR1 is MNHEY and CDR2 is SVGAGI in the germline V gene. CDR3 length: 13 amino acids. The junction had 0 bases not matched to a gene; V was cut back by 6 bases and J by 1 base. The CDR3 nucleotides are TGTGCCAGCAGGGGACAGGGTAACTATGGCTACACCTTC. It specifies CASRGQGNYGYTF.

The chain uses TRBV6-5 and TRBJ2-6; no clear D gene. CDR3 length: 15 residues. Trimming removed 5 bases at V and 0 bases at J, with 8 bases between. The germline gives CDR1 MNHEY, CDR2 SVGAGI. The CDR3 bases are TGTGCCAGCAGTCCACAGATCTCTGGGGCCAACGTCCTGACTTTC. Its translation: CASSPQISGANVLTF.

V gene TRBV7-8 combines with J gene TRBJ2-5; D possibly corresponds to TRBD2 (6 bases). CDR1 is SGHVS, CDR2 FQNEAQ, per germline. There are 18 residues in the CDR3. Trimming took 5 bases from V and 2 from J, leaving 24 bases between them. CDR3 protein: CASSADRDSSWLQETQYF. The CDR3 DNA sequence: TGTGCCAGCAGCGCGGACCGGGACTCAAGTTGGCTTCAAGAGACCCAGTACTTC.

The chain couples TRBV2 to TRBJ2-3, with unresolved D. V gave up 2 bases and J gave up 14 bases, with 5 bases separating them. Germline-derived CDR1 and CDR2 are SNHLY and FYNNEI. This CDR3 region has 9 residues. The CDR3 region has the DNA TGTGCCAGCAGTGAAAGAAGGTATTTT. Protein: CASSERRYF.

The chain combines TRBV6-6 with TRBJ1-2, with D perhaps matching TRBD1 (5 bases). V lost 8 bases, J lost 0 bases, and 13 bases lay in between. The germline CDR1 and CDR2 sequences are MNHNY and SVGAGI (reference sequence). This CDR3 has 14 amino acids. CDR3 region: CASRRGETNYGYTF. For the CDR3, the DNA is TGTGCCAGCCGCCGGGGGGAAACTAACTATGGCTACACCTTC.